The 24 T cell receptor beta chains given below trace back to one sample, sequenced in a study of T cell responses to AZD1222 COVID-19 vaccine. Profiling relied on immunoSEQ multiplex PCR, and the TCRdb table lists in-frame clones only, not all of them. The top ten clones hold about 5.2% of a sample with 82,000 or so clones, approximately 90% of them seen once. Sample: peripheral blood, taken on day 0 of AZD1222 vaccination. The origin of the receptors is an adult in good health.

This chain links TRBV12-3 or TRBV12-4 with TRBJ1-6; no clear D. CDR3 size: 11 residues. V lost 5 bases to trimming and J lost 7 bases, with 3 bases between them. CDR3 protein: CASSLNSPLHF. CDR3 sequence (DNA): TGTGCCAGCAGTCTGAATTCACCCCTCCACTTT.

The genes are TRBV9 and TRBJ2-2; 14 bases agree with TRBD2. The CDR3 is made up of 19 amino acids. The V gene's germline CDR1 is SGDLS and CDR2 YYNGEE. The trim removed 0 bases at V and 5 bases at J, leaving 9 bases unmatched. CDR3 region: CASSVDARLAGGLTGELFF. The DNA of the CDR3 is TGTGCCAGCAGCGTAGACGCGCGACTAGCGGGGGGGCTTACCGGGGAGCTGTTTTTT. The variable domain in full, with the rest retrieved from reference TRBV9 and TRBJ2-2, is DSGVTQTPKHLITATGQRVTLRCSPRSGDLSVYWYQQSLDQGLQFLIQYYNGEERAKGNILERFSAQQFPDLHSELNLSSLELGDSALYFCASSVDARLAGGLTGELFFGEGSRLTVL.

The rearrangement uses TRBV4-2 and TRBJ2-2; 13 nucleotides line up with TRBD2. Unmatched junction bases numbered 9, after V lost 7 bases and J lost 4 bases. The CDR3 spans 17 residues. In germline, CDR1 is LGHNA, CDR2 YNFKEQ. The CDR3 spells CASTNPGTSGATGELFF. The CDR3 coding sequence is TGTGCCAGCACCAATCCCGGGACTAGCGGGGCCACCGGGGAGCTGTTTTTT.

This clone was recorded only once. This rearrangement joins TRBV12-3 or TRBV12-4 to TRBJ1-2, with D unclear. The V end lost 1 base, the J end lost 7 bases, and 10 bases lay between the germline ends. The CDR3 is 13 amino acids. The CDR3 sequence is CASSLVSGFGYTF. CDR3 coding DNA: TGTGCCAGCAGTTTAGTTTCCGGCTTTGGCTACACCTTC.

J is TRBJ1-5 and V is TRBV4-2; D is ambiguous. Germline V gene data show CDR1 as LGHNA and CDR2 as YNFKEQ. V was clipped by 2 bases and J by 1 base, with 9 bases between them. This CDR3 region has 15 residues. CDR3 amino acids: CASSQRLGSNQPQHF. DNA of the CDR3: TGTGCCAGCAGCCAAAGGTTGGGCAGCAATCAGCCCCAGCATTTT.

J is TRBJ1-2 and V is TRBV27; weak D call: TRBD1 (6 bases). The CDR3 has 15 residues. Germline CDR1 reads MNHEY; CDR2 reads SMNVEV (reference sequence). The V gene lost 5 bases and the J gene lost 4 bases, with 17 bases spanning the gap. The CDR3 nucleotides are TGTGCCAGCAGTCCCACCTGGGAACAGGGCTATGGCTACACCTTC. Translated, it gives CASSPTWEQGYGYTF.

J is TRBJ2-1 and V is TRBV7-2, with 10 bases fitting TRBD2. CDR1 SGHTA and CDR2 FQGNSA come from the germline V gene. The CDR3 contains 15 residues. V dropped 1 base and J dropped 5; count of bases not matched to a gene: 2. The CDR3 DNA follows: TGTGCCAGCAGCTTAGAAGCGGGGGGGAACAATGAGCAGTTCTTC. This translates into CASSLEAGGNNEQFF.

This sequence joins TRBV9 and TRBJ1-5; weak D call: TRBD1 (5 bases). V lost 4 bases and J 4 bases, leaving 6 bases between the germline ends. CDR3 length: 12 amino acids. Germline assignment: CDR1 SGDLS and CDR2 YYNGEE. CDR3 amino acids: CASSKGNQPQHF. CDR3 DNA sequence: TGTGCCAGCAGCAAGGGGAATCAGCCCCAGCATTTT.

The chain couples TRBV5-5 to TRBJ1-1; a possible D gene is TRBD1 (5 bases). The ends were cut back, 0 bases at V and 10 bases at J, with 7 bases in the middle. The CDR3 totals 11 residues. Per germline, CDR1 SGHKS and CDR2 YYEKEE (reference sequence). The DNA of the CDR3 is TGTGCCAGCAGCTTGGTGGGGGGAGCTTTCTTT. Encoded protein: CASSLVGGAFF.

This clone was seen a few times. The chain carries TRBV5-6 and TRBJ1-6; perhaps TRBD1 as D (6 bases). With 4 bases removed from V and 13 bases from J, the gap between germline ends came to 15 bases. Germline values: CDR1 SGHDT, CDR2 YYEEEE. The CDR3 is made up of 13 amino acids. As DNA, the CDR3 is TGTGCCAGCAGCCTAGGGGGGGACGCGCCCCTCCACTTT. Translated: CASSLGGDAPLHF.

This clone was seen only a few times. The chain links TRBV28 to TRBJ1-2; weak D call: TRBD1 (5 bases). V was trimmed by 3 bases and J by 0 bases, leaving 11 bases between them. The CDR3 length is 15 residues. CDR1 is MDHEN and CDR2 is SYDVKM in the germline V gene. The CDR3 sequence is CASSFPTASNYGYTF. CDR3 DNA: TGTGCCAGCAGTTTCCCGACAGCCTCTAACTATGGCTACACCTTC.

The V call is TRBV29-1, the J call TRBJ1-1; TRBD1 matches 7 bases. The CDR3 runs to 12 residues. CDR1 and CDR2 (germline): SQVTM, ANQGSEA. The V gene end was trimmed by 5 bases and the J gene end by 5 bases; junction bases not matched to a gene: 5. CDR3 sequence: CSVRQGGTEAFF. CDR3 nucleotide sequence: TGCAGCGTTAGACAGGGAGGGACTGAAGCTTTCTTT.

This chain links TRBV10-3 with TRBJ2-4; 10 nucleotides align to TRBD1. The trim removed 6 bases at V and 7 bases at J, leaving 6 bases unmatched. This CDR3 contains 14 residues. From germline, CDR1 is ENHRY and CDR2 SYGVKD. Here the CDR3 reads CAIRPGTGANIQYF. The DNA for the CDR3 is TGTGCCATCAGACCCGGGACAGGGGCTAACATTCAGTACTTC.

This chain uses TRBV24-1 with TRBJ2-1; D perhaps matches TRBD1 (6 bases). The V end lost 8 bases, the J end lost 9 bases, and 13 bases lay between the germline ends. This CDR3 is 12 amino acids long. Germline CDR1 KGHDR, CDR2 SFDVKD. The CDR3 DNA reads as TGTGCCACCACAGGGGACGGAGGTGAGCAGTTCTTC. This translates into CATTGDGGEQFF.

The rearrangement links TRBV19 to TRBJ2-5; D is perhaps TRBD2 (5 bases). This CDR3 has 14 amino acids. CDR1 LNHDA and CDR2 SQIVND come from the germline V gene (reference sequence). The V end was cut by 7 bases, the J end by 0 bases, with 12 bases between. Written as DNA, the CDR3 is TGTGCCAGTAACGAGGGCACGTACCAAGAGACCCAGTACTTC. Translation: CASNEGTYQETQYF.

This sequence joins TRBV6-5 and TRBJ2-7; TRBD2 might be the D (6 bases). This CDR3 has 15 residues. Germline V gives CDR1 MNHEY, CDR2 SVGAGI. V lost 0 bases and J 4 bases, leaving 13 bases between the germline ends. CDR3 in amino acids: CASSYSRGGIYEQYF. For the CDR3, the DNA is TGTGCCAGCAGTTACTCGCGGGGTGGCATTTACGAGCAGTACTTC.

This chain connects TRBV19 to TRBJ1-2; tentative D call: TRBD1 (5 bases). The V end was cut by 8 bases, the J end by 0 bases, with 19 bases between. Germline V gives CDR1 LNHDA, CDR2 SQIVND (reference sequence). The CDR3 totals 16 residues. The CDR3 loop reads CASGTREGTSNYGYTF. CDR3 DNA: TGTGCCAGTGGAACCAGGGAGGGGACTTCTAACTATGGCTACACCTTC.

The chain links TRBV28 to TRBJ1-2, with unresolved D. CDR3 length equals 14 residues. V was trimmed by 3 bases and J by 8 bases, leaving 16 bases between them. Germline-derived CDR1 and CDR2 are MDHEN and SYDVKM. The CDR3 nucleotides read TGTGCCAGCAGTTTTGCCGCCCGAATAGGGGGCTACACCTTC. This encodes CASSFAARIGGYTF.

V gene TRBV6-5 combines with J gene TRBJ1-6; TRBD1 aligns across 12 bases. Looked up from germline, CDR1 is MNHEY and CDR2 is SVGAGI. The junction had 4 bases not matched to a gene; V was cut back by 6 bases and J by 10 bases. The CDR3 runs 14 residues. CDR3 amino acids: CASSSGTGGSPLHF. DNA for the CDR3: TGTGCCAGCAGCTCCGGGACAGGGGGCTCACCCCTCCACTTT.

This chain connects TRBV19 to TRBJ1-5, with a weak D call TRBD1 (6 bases). V shed 5 bases and J shed 3 bases, with 14 bases lying between them. Germline-derived CDR1 and CDR2 are LNHDA and SQIVND (reference sequence). This CDR3 is built from 15 residues. CDR3 nucleotides: TGTGCCAGTAGTCTCGACGGACAGAACAATCAGCCCCAGCATTTT. It specifies CASSLDGQNNQPQHF.

J is TRBJ2-7 and V is TRBV28, with 7 positions matching TRBD1. In germline, CDR1 is MDHEN, CDR2 SYDVKM. Trimming at V came to 5 bases and at J to 2 bases, leaving 3 bases not matched to a gene. The CDR3 contains 13 residues. CDR3 amino acids: CASSTGDPYEQYF. The CDR3 DNA reads as TGTGCCAGCAGTACAGGGGACCCCTACGAGCAGTACTTC.

The chain links TRBV19 to TRBJ2-3, with TRBD2 matching 12 bases. J was trimmed by 2 bases and V by 1 base; bases with no gene match: 4. CDR1 and CDR2 (germline): LNHDA, SQIVND (reference sequence). The CDR3 runs 17 residues. The CDR3 sequence: CASSIGLAGAFTDTQYF. CDR3 coding DNA: TGTGCCAGTAGTATAGGACTAGCGGGGGCTTTCACAGATACGCAGTATTTT.

This rearrangement joins TRBV19 to TRBJ1-1; D is uncertain. The CDR3 length is 15 residues. Germline V CDR1 and CDR2: LNHDA, SQIVND (reference sequence). The V end lost 3 bases, the J end lost 0 bases, and 11 bases lay between the germline ends. The CDR3 DNA reads TGTGCCAGTAGTATTCTCCCGGGGATGAACACTGAAGCTTTCTTT. Its protein product is CASSILPGMNTEAFF.

There are a few counts of this clone. The gene calls are TRBV7-6 and TRBJ1-1; D perhaps matches TRBD1 (5 bases). Germline assignment: CDR1 SGHVS and CDR2 FNYEAQ. CDR3 size: 16 residues. Trimming took off 0 bases at V and 5 bases at J, with 16 bases between the two ends. In nucleotides, the CDR3 is TGTGCCAGCAGCTTAGCTCCCCAGGCCGGGGGGACTGAAGCTTTCTTT. It yields the protein CASSLAPQAGGTEAFF.